The entry that follows covers one T cell receptor (beta chain) sequence. The V end lost 8 bases, the J end lost 4 bases, and 12 bases lay between the germline ends. This CDR3 region has 12 residues. In germline, CDR1 is MNHEY, CDR2 SMNVEV (reference sequence). These data belong to a study of PD-L1 blockade in urothelial cancer. The overall study: Patients began atezolizumab, 1,200 mg intravenously every 3 weeks, at some point between 2012 and 2014. Blood yielded a median of around 150,000 T cells per sample.

Data came from immunoSEQ multiplex PCR; TCRdb stores just in-frame clones and leaves some out. The sample yields approximately 65,000 clones, around nine tenths seen once. The chain joins TRBV27 to TRBJ2-7; maybe TRBD2 (5 bases). Source: PBMCs, taken around atezolizumab (anti-PD-L1) treatment. This clonotype originated in a man between 60 and 75 years old with urothelial cancer. In DNA, the CDR3 is TGTGCCAGCGGCAGCGGAAGGTACGAGCAGTACTTC. Amino acids: CASGSGRYEQYF.